Listed below are T cell receptor beta chains from one sample, sequenced in a study of CD8 T cells in Susac syndrome. TCRdb recomputed calls from the immunoSEQ multiplex PCR reads with MiXCR, one row per CDR3 protein. The sample records approximately 190,000 distinct CDR3 sequences, 85% to 95% being singletons. The specimen was CD8+ T cells from PBMCs. These receptor sequences come from a human donor with Susac syndrome. Each CDR3 is given with its conserved first and last residue. Each record gives: V gene, clone size, J gene, D gene, CDR3 DNA, CDR3 protein. A D gene is named only where the DNA matches it firmly. Size tells how often a clone was seen (once, few, many) or the class of an expanded clone, and some rows leave it out.

V: TRBV11-2; size: -; J: TRBJ2-5; D: TRBD2; DNA: TGTGCCAGCAGCTTCAACGGACTAGCGGGAGAGGGAGAGACCCAGTACTTC; CDR3: CASSFNGLAGEGETQYF
V: TRBV4-1; size: -; J: TRBJ1-1; D: -; DNA: TGCGCCAGCAGCCAAGGGACAGAGGAAGCGAACACTGAAGCTTTCTTT; CDR3: CASSQGTEEANTEAFF
V: TRBV20-1; size: -; J: TRBJ2-3; D: -; DNA: TGCAGTGCTAGGACTAGTCGAACACGGTCAGATACGCAGTATTTT; CDR3: CSARTSRTRSDTQYF
V: TRBV2; size: -; J: TRBJ1-6; D: TRBD1; DNA: TGTGCCAGCAGTGGCGGACAGGGATCTAATTCACCCCTCCACTTT; CDR3: CASSGGQGSNSPLHF
V: TRBV20-1; size: -; J: TRBJ2-7; D: -; DNA: TGCAGTGCCCGAGCTCTTCGGGTAGAGCAGTACTTC; CDR3: CSARALRVEQYF
V: TRBV30; size: -; J: TRBJ2-2; D: TRBD2; DNA: TGTGCCTGGAGTACCCCGGGACTAGCGATTTCCGGGGAGCTGTTTTTT; CDR3: CAWSTPGLAISGELFF
V: TRBV2; size: -; J: TRBJ2-5; D: -; DNA: TGTGCCAGCAAGCGAGAGACCCAGTACTTC; CDR3: CASKRETQYF
V: TRBV7-9; size: once; J: TRBJ1-1; D: -; DNA: TGTGCCAGCAGCTTAGGTGTACCTGAAGCTTTCTTT; CDR3: CASSLGVPEAFF
V: TRBV7-2; size: -; J: TRBJ2-1; D: -; DNA: TGTGCCAGCAGCTCCGACCTGAGCGGGTCGGGAGAGCAGTTCTTC; CDR3: CASSSDLSGSGEQFF
V: TRBV19; size: -; J: TRBJ2-1; D: -; DNA: TGTGCCAGTAGTATGGGGTTCTCCTACAATGAGCAGTTCTTC; CDR3: CASSMGFSYNEQFF
V: TRBV7-9; size: -; J: TRBJ1-4; D: -; DNA: TGTGCCAGCAGCTCCGGAGGGGTGGTTGACGAAAAACTGTTTTTT; CDR3: CASSSGGVVDEKLFF
V: TRBV20-1; size: -; J: TRBJ2-7; D: TRBD1; DNA: TGCAGTGCTCCCGATCCGGGACAGGGGATTGGCGAGCAGTACTTC; CDR3: CSAPDPGQGIGEQYF
V: TRBV27; size: -; J: TRBJ2-1; D: TRBD2; DNA: TGTGCCAGCAGTCCCACTAGCGGGGGGCTCAATGAGCAGTTCTTC; CDR3: CASSPTSGGLNEQFF
V: TRBV11-2; size: -; J: TRBJ2-7; D: TRBD1; DNA: TGTGCCAGCAGCTTAGTCCTGACAGGGGCGTACGAGCAGTACTTC; CDR3: CASSLVLTGAYEQYF
V: TRBV13; size: -; J: TRBJ2-2; D: -; DNA: TGTGCCAGCAGCTTAGGATCGGGGAGGACCGGGGAGCTGTTTTTT; CDR3: CASSLGSGRTGELFF
V: TRBV2; size: -; J: TRBJ2-5; D: -; DNA: TGTGCCAGCAGCAACCTAGGGATGCAAGAGACCCAGTACTTC; CDR3: CASSNLGMQETQYF
V: TRBV3-1; size: -; J: TRBJ2-2; D: -; DNA: TGTGCCAGCTTCTCCCAGGAGAACACCGGGGAGCTGTTTTTT; CDR3: CASFSQENTGELFF
V: TRBV11-2; size: -; J: TRBJ2-1; D: TRBD2; DNA: TGTGCCAGCAGCGCACTAACTAGCGGGGGGCGGGATGAGCAGTTCTTC; CDR3: CASSALTSGGRDEQFF
V: TRBV11-2; size: few; J: TRBJ2-7; D: -; DNA: TGTGCCAGCAGCTTAGTCCCCAGCTCCTACGAGCAGTACTTC; CDR3: CASSLVPSSYEQYF
V: TRBV15; size: -; J: TRBJ2-7; D: TRBD1; DNA: TGTGCCACCAGCATTGGACAGGGGAACTACGAGCAGTACTTC; CDR3: CATSIGQGNYEQYF
V: TRBV12-3/TRBV12-4; size: -; J: TRBJ1-3; D: -; DNA: TGTGCCAGCAGTTTAGTAGGCGTTGGAAACACCATATATTTT; CDR3: CASSLVGVGNTIYF
V: TRBV28; size: -; J: TRBJ2-1; D: TRBD2; DNA: TGTGCCAGCAGCCCAACCGGGGCACCGGGACTATACAATGAGCAGTTCTTC; CDR3: CASSPTGAPGLYNEQFF